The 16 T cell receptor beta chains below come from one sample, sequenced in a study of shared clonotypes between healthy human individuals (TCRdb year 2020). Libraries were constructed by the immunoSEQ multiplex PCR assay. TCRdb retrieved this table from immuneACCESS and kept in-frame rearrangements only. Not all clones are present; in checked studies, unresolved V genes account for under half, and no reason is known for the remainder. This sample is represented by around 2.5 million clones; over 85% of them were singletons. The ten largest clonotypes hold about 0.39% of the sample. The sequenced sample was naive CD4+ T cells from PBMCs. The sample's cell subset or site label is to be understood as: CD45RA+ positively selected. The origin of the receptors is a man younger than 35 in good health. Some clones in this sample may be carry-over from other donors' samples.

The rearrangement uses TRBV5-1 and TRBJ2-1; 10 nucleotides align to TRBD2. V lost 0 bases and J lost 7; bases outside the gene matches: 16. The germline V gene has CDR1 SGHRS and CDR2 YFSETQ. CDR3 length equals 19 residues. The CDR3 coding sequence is TGCGCCAGCAGCTTGGATCCTAGCGGGAGCTCCCGCGTAAGGAATGAGCAGTTCTTC. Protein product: CASSLDPSGSSRVRNEQFF. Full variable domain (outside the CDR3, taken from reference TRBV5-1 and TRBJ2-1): KAGVTQTPRYLIKTRGQQVTLSCSPISGHRSVSWYQQTPGQGLQFLFEYFSETQRNKGNFPGRFSGRQFSNSRSEMNVSTLELGDSALYLCASSLDPSGSSRVRNEQFFGPGTRLTVL.

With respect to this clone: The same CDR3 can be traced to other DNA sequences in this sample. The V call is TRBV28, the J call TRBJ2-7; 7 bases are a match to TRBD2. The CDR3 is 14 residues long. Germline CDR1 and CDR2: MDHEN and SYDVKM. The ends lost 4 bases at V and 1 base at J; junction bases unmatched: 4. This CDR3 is CASSSTGRSYEQYF. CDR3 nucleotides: TGTGCCAGCAGTTCGACCGGGAGGTCCTACGAGCAGTACTTC.

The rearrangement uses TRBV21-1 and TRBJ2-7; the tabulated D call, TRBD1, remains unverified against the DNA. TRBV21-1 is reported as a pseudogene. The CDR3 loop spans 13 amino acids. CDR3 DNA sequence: TGTGCCAGCAGGGGGACAGGGGGCAACGAGCAGTACTTC. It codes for CASRGTGGNEQYF.

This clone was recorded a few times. The CDR3 DNA follows: TGTGCCAGCAGTTCTAGTCTCAGGAGCTATGGCTACACCTTC. Translating it yields CASSSSLRSYGYTF. The chain has TRBV27 and TRBJ1-2; unclear D gene. The CDR3 is 14 amino acids. Trimming cost V 4 bases and J 4 bases, with 13 bases left between them. Germline CDR1 is MNHEY and CDR2 is SMNVEV (reference sequence).

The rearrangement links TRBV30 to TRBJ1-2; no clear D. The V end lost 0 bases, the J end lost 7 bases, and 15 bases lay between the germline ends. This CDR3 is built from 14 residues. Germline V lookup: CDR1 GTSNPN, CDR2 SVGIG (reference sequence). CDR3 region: CAWSVGFGVIGYTF. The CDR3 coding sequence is TGTGCCTGGAGTGTAGGTTTCGGGGTGATTGGCTACACCTTC.

The CDR3 region has the DNA TGTGCCATCAGGGCGAGCGGGAGAGAGACCCAGTACTTC. The encoded protein is CAIRASGRETQYF. The rearrangement links TRBV10-3 to TRBJ2-5; 8 positions match TRBD2. This CDR3 spans 13 amino acids. Germline-derived CDR1 and CDR2 are ENHRY and SYGVKD. V lost 6 bases and J lost 4; bases outside the gene matches: 4.

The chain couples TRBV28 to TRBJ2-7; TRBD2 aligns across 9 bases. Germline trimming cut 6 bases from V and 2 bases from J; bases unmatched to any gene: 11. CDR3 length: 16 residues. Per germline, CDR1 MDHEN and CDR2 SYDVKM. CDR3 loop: CASSPSWGGRAYEQYF. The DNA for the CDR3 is TGTGCCAGCAGCCCATCCTGGGGCGGGAGGGCCTACGAGCAGTACTTC.

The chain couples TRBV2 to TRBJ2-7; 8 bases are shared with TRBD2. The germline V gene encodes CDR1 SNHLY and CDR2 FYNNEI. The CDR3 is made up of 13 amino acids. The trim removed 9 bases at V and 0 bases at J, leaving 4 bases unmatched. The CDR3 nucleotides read TGTGCCAGTATAGCGGGAAGCTCCTACGAGCAGTACTTC. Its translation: CASIAGSSYEQYF.

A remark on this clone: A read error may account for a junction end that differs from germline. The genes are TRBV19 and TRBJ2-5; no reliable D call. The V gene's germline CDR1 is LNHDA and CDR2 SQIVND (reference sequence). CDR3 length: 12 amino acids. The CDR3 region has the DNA TGTGCCAGTAGTATGAGGCAAGGGACCCAGTACTTC. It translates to CASSMRQGTQYF.

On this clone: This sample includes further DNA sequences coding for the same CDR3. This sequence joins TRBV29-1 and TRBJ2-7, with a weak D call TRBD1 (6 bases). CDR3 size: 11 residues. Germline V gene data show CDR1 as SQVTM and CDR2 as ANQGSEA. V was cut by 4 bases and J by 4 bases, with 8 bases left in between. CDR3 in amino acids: CSVGQVYEQYF. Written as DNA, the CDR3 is TGCAGCGTTGGACAGGTTTACGAGCAGTACTTC.

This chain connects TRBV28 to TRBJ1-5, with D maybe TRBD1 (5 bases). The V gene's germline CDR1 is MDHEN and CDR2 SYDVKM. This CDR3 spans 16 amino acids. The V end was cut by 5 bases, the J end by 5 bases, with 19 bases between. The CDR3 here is CASSAPAPEGHQPQHF. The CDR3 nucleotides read TGTGCCAGCAGTGCCCCCGCCCCGGAGGGGCATCAGCCCCAGCATTTT.

CDR3 nucleotides: TGCGCCAGCAGCCCGGGAGTTTCTGGGGCCAACGTCCTGACTTTC. Its translation is CASSPGVSGANVLTF. The chain uses TRBV5-1 and TRBJ2-6; a possible D gene is TRBD2 (6 bases). In germline, CDR1 is SGHRS, CDR2 YFSETQ. V gave up 4 bases and J gave up 1 base, with 9 bases separating them. CDR3 length equals 15 residues.

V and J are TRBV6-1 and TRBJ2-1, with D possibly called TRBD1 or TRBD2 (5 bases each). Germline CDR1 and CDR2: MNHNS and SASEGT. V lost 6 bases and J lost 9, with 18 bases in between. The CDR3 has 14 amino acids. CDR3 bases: TGTGCCAGCAGGAGGGGTACTCGCCCGGTTGAGCAGTTCTTC. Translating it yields CASRRGTRPVEQFF.

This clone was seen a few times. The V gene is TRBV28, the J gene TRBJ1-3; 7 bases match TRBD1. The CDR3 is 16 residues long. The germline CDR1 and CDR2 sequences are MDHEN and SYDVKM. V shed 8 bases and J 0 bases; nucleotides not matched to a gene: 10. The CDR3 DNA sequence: TGTGCCAGCCTCTCAGGGGGGATGAGCTCTGGAAACACCATATATTTT. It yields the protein CASLSGGMSSGNTIYF.

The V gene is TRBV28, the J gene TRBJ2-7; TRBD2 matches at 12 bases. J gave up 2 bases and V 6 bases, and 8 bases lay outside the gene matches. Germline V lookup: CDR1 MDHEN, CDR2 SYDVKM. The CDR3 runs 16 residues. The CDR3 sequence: CASSKLAGGPPYEQYF. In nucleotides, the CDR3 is TGTGCCAGCAGCAAGCTAGCGGGAGGGCCCCCCTACGAGCAGTACTTC.

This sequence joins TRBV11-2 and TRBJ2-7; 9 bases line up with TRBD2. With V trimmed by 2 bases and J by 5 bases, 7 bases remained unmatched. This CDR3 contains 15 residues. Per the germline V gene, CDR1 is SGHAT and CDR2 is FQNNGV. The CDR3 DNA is TGTGCCAGCAGCTTATTAGGACTAGCGATCAACGAGCAGTACTTC. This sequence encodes CASSLLGLAINEQYF.